This T cell receptor (beta chain) came from a study of beta chain features in type 1 diabetes. Study findings and constraints: Among patients, naive, central memory and Treg TCRB repertoires appeared more similar than among healthy donors. Within each of all four CD4+ subsets, Type 1 diabetes patients had TCRB CDR3s that were moderately but significantly shorter.

The CDR3 contains 17 residues. Germline V gene lookup returns CDR1 MNHEY and CDR2 SMNVEV (reference sequence). The junction had 6 bases not matched to a gene; V was cut back by 3 bases and J by 1 base. The study reverse transcribed the entire isolated RNA, so it sequenced expressed TCRB transcripts. Sequencing used immunoSEQ multiplex PCR; TCRdb keeps in-frame clones, though not all of them. The sample has about 53,000 clones; 63% are singletons. To note about this clone: Its antigen is currently unknown.

The sequence was collected from a woman younger than 45 with type 1 diabetes. What was sequenced was stem cell memory CD4+ T cells from blood. The V and J genes are TRBV27 and TRBJ2-2; 9 bases match TRBD1. The CDR3 DNA sequence: TGTGCCAGCAGTTTCACCGGGACAGGGATGAACACCGGGGAGCTGTTTTTT. Its translation: CASSFTGTGMNTGELFF.